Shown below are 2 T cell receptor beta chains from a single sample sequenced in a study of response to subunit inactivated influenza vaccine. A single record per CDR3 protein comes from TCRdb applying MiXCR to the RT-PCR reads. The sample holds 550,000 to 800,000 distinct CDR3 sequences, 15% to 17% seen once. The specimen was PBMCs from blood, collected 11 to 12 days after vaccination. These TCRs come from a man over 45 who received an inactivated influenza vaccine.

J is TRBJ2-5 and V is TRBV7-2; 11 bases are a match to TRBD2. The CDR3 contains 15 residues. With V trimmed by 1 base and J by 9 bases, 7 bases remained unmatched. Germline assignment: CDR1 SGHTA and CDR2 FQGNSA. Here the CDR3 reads CASSLGPTSGVAQYF. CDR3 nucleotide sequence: TGTGCCAGCAGCTTAGGGCCGACTAGCGGGGTGGCCCAGTACTTC.

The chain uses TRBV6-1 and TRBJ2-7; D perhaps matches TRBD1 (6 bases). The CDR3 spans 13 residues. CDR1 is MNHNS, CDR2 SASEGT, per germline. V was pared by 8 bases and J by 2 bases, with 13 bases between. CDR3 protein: CASGPTGTYEQYF. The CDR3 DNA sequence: TGTGCCAGCGGACCTACAGGGACCTACGAGCAGTACTTC.